This T cell receptor beta chain comes out of a study of tumor and adjacent non-tumor tissue in lung cancer. At the level of the study: There were around 11 adenocarcinoma, a couple of squamous cell carcinoma and 1 small cell lung cancer cases. Some 3.9 million productive TCRbeta reads were obtained per sample on average.

Overall study findings and caveats: Significantly higher TCR diversity was found in tumor than normal lung.

TCRbeta libraries were built with three rounds of nested PCR, modified from ARM-PCR. A single record per CDR3 protein comes from TCRdb applying MiXCR to the multiplex PCR reads. In the table there are approximately 140,000 distinct CDR3 sequences, roughly 66% of which are singletons. Notes on this clonotype: Its antigen is not identified.

No cell sorting was done before RNA was extracted from the tissue. CDR3 size: 18 residues. The germline gives CDR1 MNHEY, CDR2 SVGEGT. Unmatched junction bases numbered 14, after V lost 8 bases and J lost 3 bases. This clonotype originated in a man in his sixties with small cell lung cancer. The sample consisted of lung tumor tissue. The chain recombines TRBV6-2 or TRBV6-3 with TRBJ2-7; 15 bases fit TRBD2. Here the CDR3 reads CASRRAGTSGRRNYEQYF. The CDR3, as DNA: TGTGCCAGCCGCCGAGCCGGGACTAGCGGGAGGAGGAACTACGAGCAGTACTTC.